The sequence of this T cell receptor (beta chain) was determined in a study of cytomegalovirus exposure and HLA in healthy donors. Whole-study results and caveats: Reportedly, cytomegalovirus status was diagnosed with high sensitivity and specificity. Several of the most significant clusters appeared, in a later analysis, to be linked to common viral pathogens. In an earlier analysis, most TCR beta V segments were productive about 87% or about 30% of the time.

The PCR ran on 60 Vbeta and 13 Jbeta primers. The assay was immunoSEQ multiplex PCR, and TCRdb's table has in-frame clones only and misses some. The sample consists of approximately 110,000 clones, around 77% of them appearing once. CDR3 length equals 14 residues. With 3 bases removed from V and 2 bases from J, the gap between germline ends came to 11 bases. Germline values: CDR1 MNHNS, CDR2 SASEGT. A word on this clone: Its antigen is unknown.

The specimen sequenced was PBMCs. V and J are TRBV6-1 and TRBJ2-7; D gene ambiguous. The TCR comes from a woman in her thirties or forties in good health and CMV-seropositive. In DNA form, the CDR3 reads TGTGCCAGCAGTGAGACGCGGATCCCCTACGAGCAGTACTTC. Translation: CASSETRIPYEQYF.